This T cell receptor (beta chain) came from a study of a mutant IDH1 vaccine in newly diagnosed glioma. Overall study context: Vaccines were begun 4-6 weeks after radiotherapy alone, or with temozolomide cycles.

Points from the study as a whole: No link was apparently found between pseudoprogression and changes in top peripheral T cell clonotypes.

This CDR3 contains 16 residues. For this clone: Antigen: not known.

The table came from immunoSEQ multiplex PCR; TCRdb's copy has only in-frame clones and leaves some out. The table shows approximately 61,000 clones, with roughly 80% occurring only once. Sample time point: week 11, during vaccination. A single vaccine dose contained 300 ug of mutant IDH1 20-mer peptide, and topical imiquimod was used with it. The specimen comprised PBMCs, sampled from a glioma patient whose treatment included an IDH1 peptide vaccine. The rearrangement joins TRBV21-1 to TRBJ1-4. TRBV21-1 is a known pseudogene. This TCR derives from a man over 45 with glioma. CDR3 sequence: CASSKGGRDEGGKLFF. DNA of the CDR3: TGTGCCAGCAGCAAAGGAGGTAGGGACGAGGGGGGAAAACTGTTTTTT.